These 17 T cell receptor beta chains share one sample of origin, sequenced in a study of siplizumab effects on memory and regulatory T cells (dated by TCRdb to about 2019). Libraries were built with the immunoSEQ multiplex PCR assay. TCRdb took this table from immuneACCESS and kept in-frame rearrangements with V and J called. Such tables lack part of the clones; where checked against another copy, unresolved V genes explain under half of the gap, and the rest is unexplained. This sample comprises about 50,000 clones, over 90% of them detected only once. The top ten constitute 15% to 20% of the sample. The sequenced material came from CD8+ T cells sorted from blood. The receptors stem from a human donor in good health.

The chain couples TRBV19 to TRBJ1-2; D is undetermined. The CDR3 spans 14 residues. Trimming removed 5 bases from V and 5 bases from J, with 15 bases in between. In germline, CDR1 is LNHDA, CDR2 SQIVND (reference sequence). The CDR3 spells CASSSDGYGYGYTF. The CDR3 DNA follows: TGTGCCAGTAGTTCAGACGGCTACGGGTATGGCTACACCTTC. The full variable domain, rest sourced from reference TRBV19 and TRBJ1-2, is DGGITQSPKYLFRKEGQNVTLSCEQNLNHDAMYWYRQDPGQGLRLIYYSQIVNDFQKGDIAEGYSVSREKKESFPLTVTSAQKNPTAFYLCASSSDGYGYGYTFGSGTRLTVV.

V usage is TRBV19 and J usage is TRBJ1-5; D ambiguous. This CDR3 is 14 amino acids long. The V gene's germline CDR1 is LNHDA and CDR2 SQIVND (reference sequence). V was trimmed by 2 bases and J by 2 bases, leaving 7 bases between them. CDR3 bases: TGTGCCAGTAGTATATATGGAGGCAATCAGCCCCAGCATTTT. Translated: CASSIYGGNQPQHF.

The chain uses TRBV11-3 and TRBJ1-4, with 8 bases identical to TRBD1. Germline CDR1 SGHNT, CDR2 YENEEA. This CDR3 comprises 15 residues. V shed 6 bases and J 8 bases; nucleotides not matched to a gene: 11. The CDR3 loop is CASRENQGAGEKLFF. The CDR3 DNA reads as TGTGCCAGCAGGGAAAATCAGGGGGCGGGCGAAAAACTGTTTTTT.

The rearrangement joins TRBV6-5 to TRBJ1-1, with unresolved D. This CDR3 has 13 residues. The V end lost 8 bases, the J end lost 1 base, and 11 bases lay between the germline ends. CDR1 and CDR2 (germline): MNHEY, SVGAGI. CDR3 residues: CASGSNTNTEAFF. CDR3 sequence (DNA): TGTGCCAGCGGATCAAACACGAACACTGAAGCTTTCTTT.

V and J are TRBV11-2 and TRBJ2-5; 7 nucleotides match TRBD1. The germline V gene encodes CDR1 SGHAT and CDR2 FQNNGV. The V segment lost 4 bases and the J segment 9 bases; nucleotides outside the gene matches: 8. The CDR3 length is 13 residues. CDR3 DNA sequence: TGTGCCAGCAGCTACAGGGGACCCGGGTCCCAGTACTTC. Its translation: CASSYRGPGSQYF.

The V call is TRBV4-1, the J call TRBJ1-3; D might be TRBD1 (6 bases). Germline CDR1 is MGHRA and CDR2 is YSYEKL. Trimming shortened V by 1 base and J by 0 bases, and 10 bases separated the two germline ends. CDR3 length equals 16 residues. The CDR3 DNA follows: TGCGCCAGCAGCCAAGGGACAGCGAACTCTGGAAACACCATATATTTT. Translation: CASSQGTANSGNTIYF.

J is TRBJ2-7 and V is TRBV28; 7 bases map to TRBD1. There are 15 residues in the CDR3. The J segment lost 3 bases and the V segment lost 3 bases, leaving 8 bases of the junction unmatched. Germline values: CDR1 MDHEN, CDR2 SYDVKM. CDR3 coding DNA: TGTGCCAGCAGTTTCGAGGGACAGCGCAACTACGAGCAGTACTTC. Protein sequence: CASSFEGQRNYEQYF.

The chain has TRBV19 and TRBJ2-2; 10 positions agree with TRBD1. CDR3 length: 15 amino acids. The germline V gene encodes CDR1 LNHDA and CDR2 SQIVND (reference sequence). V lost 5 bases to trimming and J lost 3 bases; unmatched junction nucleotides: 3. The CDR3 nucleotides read TGTGCCAGTAGTTATGGGACAGGGGACACCGGGGAGCTGTTTTTT. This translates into CASSYGTGDTGELFF.

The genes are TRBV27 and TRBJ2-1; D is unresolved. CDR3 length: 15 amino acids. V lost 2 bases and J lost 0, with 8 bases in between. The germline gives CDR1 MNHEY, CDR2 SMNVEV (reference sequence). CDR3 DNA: TGTGCCAGCAGTTTAATCACAATCTCCTACAATGAGCAGTTCTTC. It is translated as CASSLITISYNEQFF.

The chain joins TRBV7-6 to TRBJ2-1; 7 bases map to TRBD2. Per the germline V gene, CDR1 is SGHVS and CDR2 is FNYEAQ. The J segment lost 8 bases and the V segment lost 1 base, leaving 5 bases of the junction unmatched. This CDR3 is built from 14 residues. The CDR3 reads CASSLGGGGHEQFF. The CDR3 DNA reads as TGTGCCAGCAGCTTAGGGGGGGGAGGGCATGAGCAGTTCTTC.

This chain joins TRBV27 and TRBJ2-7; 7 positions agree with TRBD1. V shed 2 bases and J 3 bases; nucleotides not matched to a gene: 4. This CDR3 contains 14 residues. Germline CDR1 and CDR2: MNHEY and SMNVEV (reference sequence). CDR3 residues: CASSLAGTDYEQYF. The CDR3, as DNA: TGTGCCAGCAGTTTAGCCGGGACAGACTACGAGCAGTACTTC.

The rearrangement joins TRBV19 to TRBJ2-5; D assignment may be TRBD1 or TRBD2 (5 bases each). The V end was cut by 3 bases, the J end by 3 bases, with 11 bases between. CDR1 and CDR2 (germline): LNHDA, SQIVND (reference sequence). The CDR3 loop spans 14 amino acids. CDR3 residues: CASSISGTEETQYF. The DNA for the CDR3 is TGTGCCAGTAGTATTAGTGGGACGGAAGAGACCCAGTACTTC.

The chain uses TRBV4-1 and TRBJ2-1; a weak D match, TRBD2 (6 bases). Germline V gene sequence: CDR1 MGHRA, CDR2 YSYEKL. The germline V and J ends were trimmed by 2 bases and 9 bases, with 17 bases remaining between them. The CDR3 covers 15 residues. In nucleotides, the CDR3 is TGCGCCAGCAGCCAAAGGACTAACCCCGGCGGTGAGCAGTTCTTC. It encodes CASSQRTNPGGEQFF.

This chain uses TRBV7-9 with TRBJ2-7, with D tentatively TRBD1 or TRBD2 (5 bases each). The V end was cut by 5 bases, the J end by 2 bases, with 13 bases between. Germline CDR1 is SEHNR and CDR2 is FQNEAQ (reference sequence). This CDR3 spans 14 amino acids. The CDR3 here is CASSQTGRPYEQYF. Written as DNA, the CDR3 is TGTGCCAGCAGCCAGACGGGGCGACCCTACGAGCAGTACTTC.

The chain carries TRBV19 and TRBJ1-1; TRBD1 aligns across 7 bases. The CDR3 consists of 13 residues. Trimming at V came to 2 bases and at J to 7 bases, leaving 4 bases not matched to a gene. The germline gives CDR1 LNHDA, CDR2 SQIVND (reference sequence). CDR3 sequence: CASSITGAFEAFF. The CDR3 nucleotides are TGTGCCAGTAGTATAACAGGGGCGTTTGAAGCTTTCTTT.

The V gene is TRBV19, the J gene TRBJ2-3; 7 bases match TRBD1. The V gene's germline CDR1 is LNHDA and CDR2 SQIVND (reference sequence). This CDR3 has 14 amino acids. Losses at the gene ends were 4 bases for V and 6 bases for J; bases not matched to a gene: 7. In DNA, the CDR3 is TGTGCCAGTAGTACGACAGGGTTATTGGATACGCAGTATTTT. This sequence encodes CASSTTGLLDTQYF.

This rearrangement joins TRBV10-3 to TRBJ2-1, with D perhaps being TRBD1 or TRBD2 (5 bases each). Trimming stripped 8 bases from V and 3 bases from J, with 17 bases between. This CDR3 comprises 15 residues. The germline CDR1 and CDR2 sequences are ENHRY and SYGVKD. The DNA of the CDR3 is TGTGCCATCGCCGTCCGGGACGTCTACTACAATGAGCAGTTCTTC. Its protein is CAIAVRDVYYNEQFF.